The source of this T cell receptor (beta chain) is a study of CD8+CD57+ T cells in acquired aplastic anemia. Study at large: Yields of DNA that came from sorted CD4+ and CD8+ cells averaged roughly 3.2 ug.

Study-level results: Patients were compared with controls for CD8+ Simpson's diversity, and no significant difference emerged.

Patients picked for sequencing had shown CD8+CD57+ cell expansion detected by flow cytometry. The CDR3 sequence is 18 residues long. With 5 bases removed from V and 6 bases from J, the gap between germline ends came to 26 bases. CDR1 is SGHAT, CDR2 FQNNGV, per germline. TCR beta VDJ and CDR3 profiling used genomic DNA as template. TCRdb redid the calling of the reads with MiXCR, one entry per CDR3 protein. The sample lists hundreds of thousands of distinct CDR3 sequences, over 25% occurring once. This clonotype was counted many times. Its antigen is not identified. The V call is TRBV11-2, the J call TRBJ1-5; D unclear. The clonotype comes from a human donor with aplastic anemia. Sequenced material: sorted CD4+, CD8+, or CD8+CD57+ T cells (not recorded which) from PBMCs. CDR3 coding DNA: TGTGCCAGCAGCCTTTGGACGGGCAGGTTGGCCCACAGTCAGCCCCAGCATTTT. Translated: CASSLWTGRLAHSQPQHF.